This T cell receptor (beta chain) was identified during a study of glioma-infiltrating T cells. Study results and caveats: Above-expected tissue-blood divergence occurred in all gliomas, most in low-grade ones. CDR3 overlap between tissue and blood was very small.

TCR alpha and beta CDR3 regions were amplified from RNA using iRepertoire nested multiplex PCR. One-step reverse transcription and amplification started from approximately 100-400 ng of tissue mRNA or PBMC total RNA. Using its own MiXCR run on the multiplex PCR reads, TCRdb lists one record per CDR3 protein. The profile shows approximately 11,000 distinct CDR3 sequences, about 26% of them singletons. Germline CDR1 reads DFQATT; CDR2 reads SNEGSKA (reference sequence). The CDR3 has 17 amino acids. Trimming pared 5 bases from V and 0 bases from J, leaving 21 bases between. This clonotype was detected ten times or more. The antigen is unknown.

The chain carries TRBV20-1 and TRBJ2-3; TRBD1 is a possible D gene (5 bases). The sequence was obtained from a human donor with low-grade glioma or glioblastoma, undergoing nonglioma brain surgery, or in good health (not recorded which). Material: glioma tissue, nonneoplastic brain tissue, or PBMCs (not recorded which). The CDR3 region has the DNA TGCAGTGCTTCAGGGCTACCCGAAACAGGTAGCACAGATACGCAGTATTTT. Its protein is CSASGLPETGSTDTQYF.